The clone carrying this T cell receptor (beta chain) was seen at least ten times. The data were obtained in a study of blood T cells in healthy people across ages. Through a sample-barcoded 5' primer and a J-beta primer mix, a second PCR was run for roughly 7 to 12 cycles. The authors tagged each cDNA molecule using a template-switch adaptor with 12 random nucleotides. TCRdb ran MiXCR on the 5' RACE reads and lists one entry per CDR3 protein. The table has around 1.5 million distinct CDR3 sequences, about 31% seen once. V lost 3 bases to trimming and J lost 9 bases, with 6 bases between them. The CDR3 is 11 residues long. Looked up from germline, CDR1 is MGHRA and CDR2 is YSYEKL.

This clonotype was obtained from a young woman in good health. The sequencing sample was made of blood. V and J are TRBV4-1 and TRBJ2-1; D is possibly TRBD1 or TRBD2 (5 bases each). The CDR3 DNA follows: TGCGCCAGCAGCCAGGGGGTTGAGCAGTTCTTC. Translating it yields CASSQGVEQFF.